Included here is one TCR beta chain sequence, with context. Antigen: not known. Germline and junction disagree at one end, which may indicate a read error. The germline V gene has CDR1 SSHAT and CDR2 FNYEAQ (reference sequence). The CDR3 contains 18 residues. These data belong to a study of T cells in Graves' hyperthyroidism and ophthalmopathy. It was uncontrolled infection, other autoimmune disease, pregnancy or lactation that excluded patients. Authors of the study amplified TCR beta CDR3 regions from RNA transcripts. The TCR CDR3 was amplified in a first-round RT-PCR using the HTBI primer set. TCRdb processed the multiplex PCR reads anew with MiXCR; each CDR3 protein has one entry. Found here are about 290,000 distinct CDR3 sequences, roughly 15% of them singletons; the top ten hold roughly 31%. Study outcomes and limitations: Most thyroid clonotypes expanded above 0.001 were also detected in blood.

The TCR comes from a man in his thirties or forties with Graves' hyperthyroidism. The chain employs TRBV7-7 and TRBJ2-3, with TRBD1 matching over 9 bases. The sequencing sample was made of blood. The CDR3 region has the DNA TGTGCTAGCAGCCCCCAGTTTGCCCCGGGACAGGGAGAAGATACGCAGTATTTT. This sequence encodes CASSPQFAPGQGEDTQYF.